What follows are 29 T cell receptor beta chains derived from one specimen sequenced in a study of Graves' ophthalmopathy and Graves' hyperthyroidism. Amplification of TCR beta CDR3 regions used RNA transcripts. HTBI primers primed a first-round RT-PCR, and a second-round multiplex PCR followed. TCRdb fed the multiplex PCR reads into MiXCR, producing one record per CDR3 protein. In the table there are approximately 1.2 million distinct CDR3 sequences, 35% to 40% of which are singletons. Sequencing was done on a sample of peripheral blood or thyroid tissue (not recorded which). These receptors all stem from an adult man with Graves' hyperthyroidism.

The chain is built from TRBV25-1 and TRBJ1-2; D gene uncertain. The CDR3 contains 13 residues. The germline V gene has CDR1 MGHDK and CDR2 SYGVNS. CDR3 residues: CARPQALGYGYTF. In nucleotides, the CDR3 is TGTGCTAGACCCCAAGCCCTCGGTTATGGCTACACCTTC.

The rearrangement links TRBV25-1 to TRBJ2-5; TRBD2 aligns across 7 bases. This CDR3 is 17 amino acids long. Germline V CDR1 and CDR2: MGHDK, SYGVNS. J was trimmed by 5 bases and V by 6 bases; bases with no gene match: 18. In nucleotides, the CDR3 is TGTGCCAGCAGCCCACACGCCGGCGGGGGAGGGGTGGAGACCCAGTACTTC. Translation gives CASSPHAGGGGVETQYF.

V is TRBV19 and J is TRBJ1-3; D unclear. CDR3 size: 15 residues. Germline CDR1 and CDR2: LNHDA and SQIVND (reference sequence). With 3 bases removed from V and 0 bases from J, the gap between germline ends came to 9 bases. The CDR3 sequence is CASSIVGGSGNTIYF. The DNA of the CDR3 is TGTGCCAGTAGTATCGTCGGAGGCTCTGGAAACACCATATATTTT.

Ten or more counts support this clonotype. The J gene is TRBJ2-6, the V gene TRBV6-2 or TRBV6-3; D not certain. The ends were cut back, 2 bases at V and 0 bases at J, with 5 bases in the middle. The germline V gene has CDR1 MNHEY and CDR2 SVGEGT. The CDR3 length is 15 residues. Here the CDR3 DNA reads TGTGCCAGCAGTTACGAGGACTCTGGGGCCAACGTCCTGACTTTC. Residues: CASSYEDSGANVLTF.

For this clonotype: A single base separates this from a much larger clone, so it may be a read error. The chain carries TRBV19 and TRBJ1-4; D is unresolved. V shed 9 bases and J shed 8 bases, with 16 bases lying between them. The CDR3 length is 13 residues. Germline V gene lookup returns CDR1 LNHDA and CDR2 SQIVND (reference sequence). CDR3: CASTLHQNEKLFF. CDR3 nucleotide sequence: TGTGCCAGCACACTTCACCAGAACGAAAAACTGTTTTTT.

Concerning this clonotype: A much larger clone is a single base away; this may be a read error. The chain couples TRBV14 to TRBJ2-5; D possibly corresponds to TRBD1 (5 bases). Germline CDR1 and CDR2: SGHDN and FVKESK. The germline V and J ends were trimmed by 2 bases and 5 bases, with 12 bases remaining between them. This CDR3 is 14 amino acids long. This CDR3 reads CASSQSRDTETQYF. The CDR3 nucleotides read TGTGCCAGCAGCCAAAGCAGGGATACGGAGACCCAGTACTTC. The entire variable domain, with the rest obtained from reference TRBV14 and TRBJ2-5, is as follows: EAGVTQFPSHSVIEKGQTVTLRCDPISGHDNLYWYRRVMGKEIKFLLHFVKESKQDESGMPNNRFLAERTGGTYSTLKVQPAELEDSGVYFCASSQSRDTETQYFGPGTRLLVL.

Here the CDR3 reads CSSTGTAYEQYF. The CDR3 DNA reads as TGCAGCAGCACCGGGACAGCCTACGAGCAGTACTTC. V usage is TRBV29-1 and J usage is TRBJ2-7, with 7 positions matching TRBD1. Per the germline V gene, CDR1 is SQVTM and CDR2 is ANQGSEA. The CDR3 has 12 amino acids. J was trimmed by 2 bases and V by 8 bases; bases with no gene match: 6.

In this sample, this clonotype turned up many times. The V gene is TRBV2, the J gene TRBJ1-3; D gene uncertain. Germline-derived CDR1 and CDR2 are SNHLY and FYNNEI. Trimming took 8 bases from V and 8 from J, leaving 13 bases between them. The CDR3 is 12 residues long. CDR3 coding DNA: TGTGCCAGCCAAGGAAGTGCGGACACCATATATTTT. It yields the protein CASQGSADTIYF.

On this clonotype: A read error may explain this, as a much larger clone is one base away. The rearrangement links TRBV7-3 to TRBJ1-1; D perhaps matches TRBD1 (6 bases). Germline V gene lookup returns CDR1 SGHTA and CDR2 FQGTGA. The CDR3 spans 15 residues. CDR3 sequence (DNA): TGTGCCAGCAGCCGAAGCCCGGGGGCAGTCACTGAAGTTTTCTTT. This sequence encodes CASSRSPGAVTEVFF.

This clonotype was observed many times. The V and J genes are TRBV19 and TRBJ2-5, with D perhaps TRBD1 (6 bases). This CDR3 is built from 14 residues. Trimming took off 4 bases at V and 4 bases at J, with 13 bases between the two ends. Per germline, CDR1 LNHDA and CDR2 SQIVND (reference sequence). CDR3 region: CASSTDSGRETQYF. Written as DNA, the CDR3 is TGTGCCAGTAGTACGGACAGTGGCCGAGAGACCCAGTACTTC.

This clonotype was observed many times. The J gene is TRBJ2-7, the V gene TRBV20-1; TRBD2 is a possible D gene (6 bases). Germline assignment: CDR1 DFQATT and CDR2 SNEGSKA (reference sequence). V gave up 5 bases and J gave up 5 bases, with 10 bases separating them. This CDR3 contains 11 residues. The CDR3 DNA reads TGCAGTGCTTCCAAGCGGGACGAGCAGTACTTC. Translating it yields CSASKRDEQYF.

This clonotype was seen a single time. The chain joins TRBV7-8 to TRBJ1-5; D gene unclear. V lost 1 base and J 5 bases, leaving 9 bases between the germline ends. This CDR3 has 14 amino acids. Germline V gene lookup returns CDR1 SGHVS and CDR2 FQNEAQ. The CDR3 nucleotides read TGTGCCAGCAGCTTAGTTCGACTGGATCAGCCCCAGCATTTT. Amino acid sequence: CASSLVRLDQPQHF.

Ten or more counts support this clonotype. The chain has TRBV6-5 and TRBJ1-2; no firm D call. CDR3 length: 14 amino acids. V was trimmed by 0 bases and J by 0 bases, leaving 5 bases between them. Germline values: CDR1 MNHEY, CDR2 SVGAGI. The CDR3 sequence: CASSYSYSNYGYTF. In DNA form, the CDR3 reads TGTGCCAGCAGTTACTCCTATTCTAACTATGGCTACACCTTC.

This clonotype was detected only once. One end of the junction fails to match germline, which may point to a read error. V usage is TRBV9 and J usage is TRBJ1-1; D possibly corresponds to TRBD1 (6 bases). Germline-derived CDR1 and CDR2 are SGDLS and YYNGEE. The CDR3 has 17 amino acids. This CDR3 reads CASSAAPTDRPSTEAFF. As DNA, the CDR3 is TGCGCCAGCAGTGCCGCACCAACAGACAGGCCGAGTACTGAAGCTTTCTTT. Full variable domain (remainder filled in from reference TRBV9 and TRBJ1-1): DSGVTQTPKHLITATGQRVTLRCSPRSGDLSVYWYQQSLDQGLQFLIQYYNGEERAKGNILERFSAQQFPDLHSELNLSSLELGDSALYFCASSAAPTDRPSTEAFFGQGTRLTVV.

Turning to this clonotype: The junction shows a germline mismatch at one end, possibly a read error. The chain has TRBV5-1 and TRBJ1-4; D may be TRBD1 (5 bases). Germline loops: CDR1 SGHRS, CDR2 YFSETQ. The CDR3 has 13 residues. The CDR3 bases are TGTGCCAGCAGCAAACGGGGGAACGAGAAACTGTTTTTT. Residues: CASSKRGNEKLFF.

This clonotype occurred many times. The CDR3 nucleotides are TGCAGTGCTAGAGACAGTCTTAACTATGGCTACACCTTC. Translated, it gives CSARDSLNYGYTF. The chain couples TRBV20-1 to TRBJ1-2; D gene uncertain. CDR3 length: 13 amino acids. Germline V gene data show CDR1 as DFQATT and CDR2 as SNEGSKA (reference sequence). V gave up 0 bases and J gave up 1 base, with 6 bases separating them.

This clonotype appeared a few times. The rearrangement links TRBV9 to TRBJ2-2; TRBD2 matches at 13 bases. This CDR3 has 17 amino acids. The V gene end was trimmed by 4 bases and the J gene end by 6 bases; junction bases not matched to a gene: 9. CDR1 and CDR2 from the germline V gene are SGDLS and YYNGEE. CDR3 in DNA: TGTGCCAGCAGCCAGACTAGCGGGGGGCTTCTTCCCGGGGAGCTGTTTTTT. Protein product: CASSQTSGGLLPGELFF.

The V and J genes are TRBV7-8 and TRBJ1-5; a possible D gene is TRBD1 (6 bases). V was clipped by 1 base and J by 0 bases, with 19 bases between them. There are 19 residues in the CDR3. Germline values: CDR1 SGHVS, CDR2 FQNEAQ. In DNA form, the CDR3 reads TGTGCCAGCAGCTTAGTAGGGGGTGGGACCAGATATAGCAATCAGCCCCAGCATTTT. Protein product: CASSLVGGGTRYSNQPQHF.

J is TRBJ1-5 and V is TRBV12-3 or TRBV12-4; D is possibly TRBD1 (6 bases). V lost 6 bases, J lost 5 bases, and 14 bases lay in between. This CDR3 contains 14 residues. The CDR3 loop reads CASSPGTRDQPQHF. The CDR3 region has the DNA TGTGCCAGCAGCCCCGGGACACGAGATCAGCCCCAGCATTTT.

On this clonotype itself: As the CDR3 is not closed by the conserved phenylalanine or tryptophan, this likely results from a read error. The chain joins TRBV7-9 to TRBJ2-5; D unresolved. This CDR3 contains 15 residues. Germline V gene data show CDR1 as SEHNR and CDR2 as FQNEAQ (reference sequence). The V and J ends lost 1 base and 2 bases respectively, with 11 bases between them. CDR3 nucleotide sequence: TGTGCCAGCAGCTTAGGCCAGTCTAATCAAGAGACCCAGTACTCC. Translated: CASSLGQSNQETQYS.

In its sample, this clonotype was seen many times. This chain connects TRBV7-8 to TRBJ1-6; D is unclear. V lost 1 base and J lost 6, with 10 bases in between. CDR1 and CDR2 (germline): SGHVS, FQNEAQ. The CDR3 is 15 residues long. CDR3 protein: CASSLVAQANSPLHF. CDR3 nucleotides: TGTGCCAGCAGCTTAGTAGCTCAGGCTAATTCACCCCTCCACTTT. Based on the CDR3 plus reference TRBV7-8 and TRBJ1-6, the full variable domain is GAGVSQSPRYKVAKRGQDVALRCDPISGHVSLFWYQQALGQGPEFLTYFQNEAQLDKSGLPSDRFFAERPEGSVSTLKIQRTQQEDSAVYLCASSLVAQANSPLHFGNGTRLTVT.

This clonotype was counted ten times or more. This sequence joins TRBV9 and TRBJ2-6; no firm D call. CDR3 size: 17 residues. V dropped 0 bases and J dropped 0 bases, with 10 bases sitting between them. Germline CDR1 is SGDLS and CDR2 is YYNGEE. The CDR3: CASSVELQSSGANVLTF. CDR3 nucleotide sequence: TGTGCCAGCAGCGTAGAACTCCAGAGCTCTGGGGCCAACGTCCTGACTTTC.

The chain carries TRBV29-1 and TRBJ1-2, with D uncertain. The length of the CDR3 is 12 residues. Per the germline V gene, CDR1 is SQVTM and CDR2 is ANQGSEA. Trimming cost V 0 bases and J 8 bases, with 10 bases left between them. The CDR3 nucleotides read TGCAGCGTTGAAGATCCGACGGGAGGCTACACCTTC. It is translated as CSVEDPTGGYTF.

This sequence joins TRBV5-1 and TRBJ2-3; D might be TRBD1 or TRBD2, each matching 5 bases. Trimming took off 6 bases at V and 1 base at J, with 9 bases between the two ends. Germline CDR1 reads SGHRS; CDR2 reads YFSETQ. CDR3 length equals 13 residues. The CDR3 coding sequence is TGCGCCAGCATGTTGGGGGGCACAGATACGCAGTATTTT. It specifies CASMLGGTDTQYF.

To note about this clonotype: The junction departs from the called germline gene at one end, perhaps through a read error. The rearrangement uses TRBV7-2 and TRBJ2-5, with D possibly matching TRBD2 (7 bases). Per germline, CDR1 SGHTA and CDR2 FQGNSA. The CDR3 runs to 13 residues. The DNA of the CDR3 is TGCGCCAGCAGCCAAAGGGGGGGAGAGACCCAGTACTTC. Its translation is CASSQRGGETQYF. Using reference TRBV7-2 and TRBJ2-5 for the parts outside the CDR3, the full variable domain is GAGVSQSPSNKVTEKGKDVELRCDPISGHTALYWYRQSLGQGLEFLIYFQGNSAPDKSGLPSDRFSAERTGGSVSTLTIQRTQQEDSAVYLCASSQRGGETQYFGPGTRLLVL.

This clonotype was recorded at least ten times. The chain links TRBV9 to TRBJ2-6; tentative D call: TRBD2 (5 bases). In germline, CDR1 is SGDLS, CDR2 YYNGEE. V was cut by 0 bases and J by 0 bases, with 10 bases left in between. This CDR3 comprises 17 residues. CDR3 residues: CASSVAVGSSGANVLTF. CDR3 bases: TGTGCCAGCAGCGTAGCTGTGGGGAGCTCTGGGGCCAACGTCCTGACTTTC.

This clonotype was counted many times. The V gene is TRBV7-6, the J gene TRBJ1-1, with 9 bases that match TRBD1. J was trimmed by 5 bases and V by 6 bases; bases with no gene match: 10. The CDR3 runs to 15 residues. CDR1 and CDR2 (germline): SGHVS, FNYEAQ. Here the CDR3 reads CASRPTGGQHTEAFF. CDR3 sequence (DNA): TGTGCCAGCAGACCGACAGGGGGACAGCATACTGAAGCTTTCTTT.

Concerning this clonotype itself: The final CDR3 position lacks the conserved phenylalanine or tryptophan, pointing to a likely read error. The CDR3 region is CASRCTEAFS. In nucleotides, the CDR3 is TGTGCCAGCAGGTGCACTGAAGCTTTCTCT. The rearrangement joins TRBV2 to TRBJ1-1; D is unclear. CDR3 length: 10 residues. Germline V gene data show CDR1 as SNHLY and CDR2 as FYNNEI. V lost 6 bases and J lost 4, with 3 bases in between.

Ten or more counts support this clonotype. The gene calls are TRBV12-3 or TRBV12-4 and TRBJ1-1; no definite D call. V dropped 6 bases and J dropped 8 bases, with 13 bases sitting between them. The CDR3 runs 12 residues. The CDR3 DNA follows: TGTGCCAGCAGGTCCCGCGGGCAAGAAGCTTTCTTT. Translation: CASRSRGQEAFF.